These T cell receptor beta chains were read from a single sample in a study of blood T cell repertoires in COVID-19. Clones were read by immunoSEQ multiplex PCR, and TCRdb kept only the in-frame ones, dropping some. The sample includes fewer than 350,000 clones, approximately 87% of them seen just once. The sequencing sample was made of peripheral blood. The receptors were sampled from a woman younger than 45 with COVID-19, enrolled during active disease. The CDR3 runs from the conserved cysteine through the conserved F or W. The D gene is left open where the match is weak.

TRBJ1-6 | TRBV18 | NA | CASSHSSYNSPLHF | TGTGCCAGCTCCCACAGCTCCTATAATTCACCCCTCCACTTT
TRBJ2-5 | TRBV28 | TRBD1 | CASSPWTGGETQYF | TGTGCCAGCAGTCCATGGACAGGGGGGGAGACCCAGTACTTC
TRBJ1-5 | TRBV7-2 | TRBD1 | CASSFDRGGPQHF | TGTGCCAGCAGCTTTGACAGGGGTGGCCCCCAGCATTTT
TRBJ1-1 | TRBV2 | NA | CASSEGETEAFF | TGTGCCAGCAGTGAAGGGGAGACTGAAGCTTTCTTT
TRBJ1-1 | TRBV4-1 | TRBD1 | CASSQTTGANTEAFF | TGCGCCAGCAGCCAAACGACAGGGGCAAACACTGAAGCTTTCTTT
TRBJ1-2 | TRBV6-5 | TRBD1 | CASSYWGQGAGGYTF | TGTGCCAGCAGCTATTGGGGACAGGGGGCCGGAGGCTACACCTTC
TRBJ1-5 | TRBV19 | NA | CASSIRQANQPQHF | TGTGCCAGTAGTATCCGACAGGCCAATCAGCCCCAGCATTTT
TRBJ1-1 | TRBV4-1 | TRBD1 | CASSQHGQGNTEAFF | TGCGCCAGCAGCCAACACGGACAGGGAAACACTGAAGCTTTCTTT
TRBJ2-7 | TRBV7-9 | NA | CASSAEQSSYEQYF | TGTGCCAGCAGCGCTGAACAGAGCTCCTACGAGCAGTACTTC
TRBJ2-7 | TRBV18 | NA | CASSPSRRYEQYF | TGTGCCAGCTCCCCGAGCCGCCGGTACGAGCAGTACTTC
TRBJ2-7 | TRBV10-3 | NA | CAISEPLSYEQYF | TGTGCCATCAGTGAGCCACTATCCTACGAGCAGTACTTC
TRBJ1-5 | TRBV10-1 | NA | CASSGRGTPWEYSNQPQHF | TGCGCCAGCAGTGGGCGGGGGACCCCCTGGGAATATAGCAATCAGCCCCAGCATTTT
TRBJ1-5 | TRBV6-5 | TRBD1 | CASTRTGGNQPQHF | TGTGCCAGCACCCGGACAGGGGGCAATCAGCCCCAGCATTTT
TRBJ1-2 | TRBV7-8 | TRBD1 | CASSLNRGNGYTF | TGTGCCAGCAGCTTAAACAGGGGTAATGGCTACACCTTC
TRBJ2-1 | TRBV3-1/TRBV3-2 | NA | CASSHLGSEQFF | TGTGCCAGCAGCCATCTAGGCAGTGAGCAGTTCTTC